The TCR beta chain described here comes from a study of blood T cells in healthy people across ages. This CDR3 comprises 11 residues. Together with a sample-barcoded 5' primer, a J-beta primer mix was included in a second PCR lasting about 7 to 11 cycles. TCRdb processed the 5' RACE reads anew with MiXCR; each CDR3 protein has one entry. The repertoire holds 850,000 to 1,000,000 distinct CDR3 sequences, with about 48% as singletons. Findings and limits, study-wide: Among T cells, TCR beta diversity per million cells dropped roughly linearly as age rose. Strong correlation linked observed beta diversity and percent naive T cells. Versus aged donors, long-lived donors had higher diversity and more naive CD4+ cells. Diversity estimated from one million T cells was considered an underestimate.

About this clonotype: Its specificity is unknown. One end of the junction is discordant with germline, which a read error may explain.

Sequenced: blood. This chain uses TRBV12-3 or TRBV12-4 with TRBJ2-3; no firm D call. The clonotype originates from a man aged 25 to 45 in good health. DNA for the CDR3: TGTGCCAGAGGCACGCTAGATACGCAATATTTT. Translated: CARGTLDTQYF.